These T cell receptor beta chains were read from a single sample in a study of T cell responses to AZD1222 COVID-19 vaccine. Sequencing was performed with immunoSEQ multiplex PCR; in TCRdb, only in-frame clones are kept and a portion is missing. The data show some 99,000 clones, approximately 91% seen once. This material consisted of peripheral blood, taken 28 days after the second AZD1222 dose. These receptors were collected from an adult who received the AZD1222 COVID-19 vaccine. The conserved cysteine and the conserved F or W are not part of the CDR3 here. Each record gives: V gene, D gene, J gene, CDR3 protein. A D gene is named only where the DNA matches it firmly.

>TRBV13|TRBD1|TRBJ2-2
ASSQYAGQGYTGELF
>TRBV9|TRBD1|TRBJ2-1
ASSPGQGFDNEQF
>TRBV5-6|NA|TRBJ1-2
ASSLDPIYGYT
>TRBV4-1|NA|TRBJ2-5
ASSQEWFRETQY
>TRBV6-5|TRBD1|TRBJ2-7
ASSLGQGASEQY
>TRBV10-2|TRBD2|TRBJ2-3
ASRGDLATDTQY
>TRBV28|NA|TRBJ2-3
ASSLTGISSDTQY
>TRBV4-1|NA|TRBJ2-7
ASSPEAGLPHEQY
>TRBV19|NA|TRBJ2-3
ASSPTRGTRDTQY
>TRBV24-1|TRBD1|TRBJ2-2
ATSDRRDRPNTGELF
>TRBV6-5|NA|TRBJ1-5
ASILRNSNQPQH
>TRBV24-1|NA|TRBJ2-3
ATSGSSEGGDTQY
>TRBV7-9|NA|TRBJ2-7
ASSPRNTYEQY
>TRBV18|TRBD1|TRBJ2-4
ASSPDRNAIQY
>TRBV6-1|NA|TRBJ1-5
ASSEIVDQPQH
>TRBV12-3/TRBV12-4|NA|TRBJ2-7
ASSGLYEQY
>TRBV6-5|NA|TRBJ2-7
ASSYTPQDRPY
>TRBV2|NA|TRBJ2-2
ASRESAVRYTGELF
>TRBV12-3/TRBV12-4|NA|TRBJ1-1
ASSLRGSAF
>TRBV27|TRBD1|TRBJ1-2
ASSLRGPNYGYT
>TRBV6-5|TRBD2|TRBJ2-1
ASSLFVREPYNEQF
>TRBV28|NA|TRBJ1-1
ASSSGQTPGVNTEAF
>TRBV28|NA|TRBJ1-4
ASRNGGTNEKLF
>TRBV12-3/TRBV12-4|NA|TRBJ2-3
ASSREDLTQY
>TRBV19|TRBD2|TRBJ2-1
ASRTSGRYSEQF
>TRBV28|NA|TRBJ2-1
ASTLGREQF
>TRBV12-3/TRBV12-4|TRBD1|TRBJ1-2
ASSNDRVNGYT
>TRBV30|NA|TRBJ2-7
AWSFPLVGTYEQY
>TRBV11-2|NA|TRBJ2-2
ASSRRRVGTGELF
>TRBV19|TRBD2|TRBJ2-7
ASRPSGSRYEQY
>TRBV19|NA|TRBJ2-4
ASSIVASQVAKNIQY
>TRBV21-1|NA|TRBJ1-3
ASSKGAKSGAGNTIY